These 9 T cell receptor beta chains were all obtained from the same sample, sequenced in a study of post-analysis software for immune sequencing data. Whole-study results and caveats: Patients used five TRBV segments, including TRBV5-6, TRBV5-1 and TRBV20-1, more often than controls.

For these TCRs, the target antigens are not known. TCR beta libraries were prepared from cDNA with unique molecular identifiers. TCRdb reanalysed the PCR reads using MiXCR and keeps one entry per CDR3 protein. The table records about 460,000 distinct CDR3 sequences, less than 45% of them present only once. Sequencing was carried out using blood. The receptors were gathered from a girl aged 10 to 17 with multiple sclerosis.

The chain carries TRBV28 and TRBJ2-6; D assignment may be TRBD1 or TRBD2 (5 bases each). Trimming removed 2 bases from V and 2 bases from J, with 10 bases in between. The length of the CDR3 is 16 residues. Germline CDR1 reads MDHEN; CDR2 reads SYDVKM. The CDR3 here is CASSLREGTGANVLTF. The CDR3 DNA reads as TGTGCCAGCAGTTTACGCGAGGGGACTGGGGCCAACGTCCTGACTTTC.

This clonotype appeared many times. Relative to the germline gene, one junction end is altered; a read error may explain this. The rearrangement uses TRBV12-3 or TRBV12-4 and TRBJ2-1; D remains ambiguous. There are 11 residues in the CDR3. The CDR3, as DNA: TGTGCCAGCAGCTTAGGTGGTGAGCAGTTCTTC. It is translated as CASSLGGEQFF.

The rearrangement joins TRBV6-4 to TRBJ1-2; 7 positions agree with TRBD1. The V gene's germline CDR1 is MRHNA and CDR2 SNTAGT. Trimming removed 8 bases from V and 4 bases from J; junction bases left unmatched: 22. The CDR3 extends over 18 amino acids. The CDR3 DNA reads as TGTGCCAGCTTGTATGCATCCAGGGGGGCGACAGGGCTCTATGGCTACACCTTC. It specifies CASLYASRGATGLYGYTF.

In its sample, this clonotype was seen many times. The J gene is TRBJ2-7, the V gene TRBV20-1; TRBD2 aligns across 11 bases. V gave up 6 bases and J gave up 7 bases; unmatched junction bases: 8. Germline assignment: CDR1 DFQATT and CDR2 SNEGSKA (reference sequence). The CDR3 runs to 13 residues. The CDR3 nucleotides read TGCAGTGCAAATAGCGGGAGGGCCGATGAGCAGTACTTC. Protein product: CSANSGRADEQYF.

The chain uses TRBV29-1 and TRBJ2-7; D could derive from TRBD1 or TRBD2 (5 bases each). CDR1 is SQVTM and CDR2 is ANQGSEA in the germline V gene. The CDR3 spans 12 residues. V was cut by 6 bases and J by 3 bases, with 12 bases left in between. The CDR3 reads CSVVRDDYEQYF. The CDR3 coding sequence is TGCAGCGTCGTCCGGGACGACTACGAGCAGTACTTC.

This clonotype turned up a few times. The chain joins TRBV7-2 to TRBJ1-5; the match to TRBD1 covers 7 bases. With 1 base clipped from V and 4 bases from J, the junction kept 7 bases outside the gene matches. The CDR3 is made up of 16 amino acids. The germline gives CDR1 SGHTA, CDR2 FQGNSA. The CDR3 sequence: CASSLDAPRGNQPQHF. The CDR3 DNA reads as TGTGCCAGCAGCTTAGACGCCCCCAGGGGGAATCAGCCCCAGCATTTT.

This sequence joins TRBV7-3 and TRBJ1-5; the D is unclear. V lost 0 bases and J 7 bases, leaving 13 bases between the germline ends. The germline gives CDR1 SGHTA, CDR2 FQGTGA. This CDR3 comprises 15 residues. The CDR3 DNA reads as TGTGCCAGCAGCTTAACGGGAGGGTTAGGGCAGCCCCAGCATTTT. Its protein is CASSLTGGLGQPQHF.

Here the CDR3 DNA reads TGTGCCAGCAGCCATGGTCCCCAGACGGGTTACAATGAGCAGTTCTTC. It translates to CASSHGPQTGYNEQFF. This chain connects TRBV7-3 to TRBJ2-1; D unclear. The CDR3 covers 16 residues. Looked up from germline, CDR1 is SGHTA and CDR2 is FQGTGA. V gave up 5 bases and J gave up 4 bases, with 18 bases separating them.

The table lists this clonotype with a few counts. The CDR3 sequence: CASSLGGQQEIQYF. The CDR3 DNA follows: TGTGCCAGCAGCTTAGGCGGGCAGCAAGAGATCCAGTACTTC. The V gene is TRBV7-2, the J gene TRBJ2-7; TRBD2 might be the D (5 bases). The V end was cut by 1 base, the J end by 10 bases, with 17 bases between. The germline gives CDR1 SGHTA, CDR2 FQGNSA. This CDR3 is 14 amino acids long.